A selection of T cell receptor beta chains follows, all from one sample in a study of spatial heterogeneity in lung cancer. TCRdb re-called the 5' RACE reads with MiXCR, one entry per CDR3 protein. The top ten clones hold approximately 1.8% of a sample with about 70,000 distinct CDR3 sequences, roughly 8.9% of them seen once. Sequences were derived from PBMCs, sampled at follow-up. The source of these receptors is a female donor with early-stage non-small cell lung cancer. Each CDR3 is given with its conserved first and last residue. D genes are given only for firm matches. Only part of the rows carry a size: once, few, many, or a class if the clone is expanded.

>TRBJ2-5|TRBD1|many|TRBV7-3
TGTGCCAGCAGCTCGGGACAGGTTAAGACCCAGTACTTC
CASSSGQVKTQYF
>TRBJ2-3|TRBD2|many|TRBV20-1
TGCAGTGCCAGTGATGGGACTAGCGGCACAGATACGCAGTATTTT
CSASDGTSGTDTQYF
>TRBJ1-1|-|many|TRBV5-1
TGCGCCAGCAGTGTGGGGACGGACCCCGAAGCTTTCTTT
CASSVGTDPEAFF
>TRBJ2-5|TRBD2|many|TRBV7-2
TGTGCCAGCAGCTTAGCGACTAGCGGGAAAGAGACCCAGTACTTC
CASSLATSGKETQYF
>TRBJ2-2|TRBD2|-|TRBV11-2
TGTGCCAGCAGCTTAGATAGGACTAGCGGAACCGGGGAGCTGTTTTTT
CASSLDRTSGTGELFF
>TRBJ2-7|-|many|TRBV28
TGTGCCAGCACCCCTGGCGGGTCTTCCTACGAGCAGTACTTC
CASTPGGSSYEQYF
>TRBJ1-1|-|many|TRBV3-1
TGTGCCAGCAGCCAAGAGGGTACAAGGGGTGAAGCTTTCTTT
CASSQEGTRGEAFF
>TRBJ2-1|TRBD2|many|TRBV11-2
TGTGCCAGCAGCTTCCAACGACTAGCGGGAGAGCTAGTCTCTGAGCAGTTCTTC
CASSFQRLAGELVSEQFF
>TRBJ1-4|-|-|TRBV5-1
TGCGCCAGCAGCCCGGGAACACGGTCGGCTAATGAAAAACTGTTTTTT
CASSPGTRSANEKLFF
>TRBJ2-4|-|many|TRBV7-8
TGTGCCAGCAGCTTAGCCTCCTTGAGCCTAGCCAAAAACATTCAGTACTTC
CASSLASLSLAKNIQYF
>TRBJ1-2|-|many|TRBV2
TGTGCCAGCTTGTACCTCCGTAGCCTTTTC
CASLYLRSLF
>TRBJ2-6|-|many|TRBV11-2
TGTGCCAGCAGCTCAACCCGGGGGCAGGGAGGCTCTGGGGCCAACGTCCTGACTTTC
CASSSTRGQGGSGANVLTF
>TRBJ2-5|-|many|TRBV20-1
TGCAGTGCTAGAGATTCACGGAGAGAAGAGACCCAGTACTTC
CSARDSRREETQYF
>TRBJ1-5|-|many|TRBV19
TGTGCCAGCACCGCGAGAGTTAGCAATCAGCCCCAGCATTTT
CASTARVSNQPQHF
>TRBJ2-3|-|-|TRBV27
TGTGCCAGCAGGGGGCTAGCAGGGGATACGCAGTATTTT
CASRGLAGDTQYF
>TRBJ2-5|TRBD1|many|TRBV5-4
TGTGCCAGCAGCTCCAGGACAGGACGAGGAGAGACCCAGTACTTC
CASSSRTGRGETQYF
>TRBJ1-1|-|few|TRBV29-1
TGCAGCGTTGAAGTGCCGGGGGCCAACACTGAAGCTTTCTTT
CSVEVPGANTEAFF
>TRBJ2-7|-|-|TRBV3-1
TGTGCCAGCAGCCAAGGGAACACCAAACCCTACGAGCAGTACTTC
CASSQGNTKPYEQYF
>TRBJ1-4|-|many|TRBV4-1
TGCGCCAGCAGCCAAGATAGGCGGCAGGTTGGAAAACTGTTTTTT
CASSQDRRQVGKLFF
>TRBJ2-7|-|few|TRBV7-9
TGTGCCAGCAGCTTAGAAGCAGTGCAGTACTTC
CASSLEAVQYF
>TRBJ2-7|-|-|TRBV19
TGTGCCAGTAGTATGAGGGGCGGGGCGACCTACGAGCAGTACTTC
CASSMRGGATYEQYF
>TRBJ2-1|-|few|TRBV7-8
TGTGCCAGCAGCTTGGGGATTTCCTACAATGAGCAGTTCTTC
CASSLGISYNEQFF
>TRBJ1-6|TRBD1|-|TRBV6-2/TRBV6-3
TGTGCCAGCAGTTATTTCGACAGGGGTAATTCACCCCTCCACTTT
CASSYFDRGNSPLHF
>TRBJ1-1|TRBD1|medium-sized|TRBV5-4
TGTGCCAGCACCGCGGACAGGGGGAAAACTGAAGCTTTCTTT
CASTADRGKTEAFF
>TRBJ1-2|TRBD1|-|TRBV18
TGTGCCAGCTCACCTGGACAGGGGGAGAGAGGCTACACCTTC
CASSPGQGERGYTF
>TRBJ2-3|-|many|TRBV5-5
TGTGCCAGCAGCTTGGGTCCAGGGGACACAGATACGCAGTATTTT
CASSLGPGDTDTQYF
>TRBJ1-2|-|many|TRBV11-2
TGTGCCAGCAGCTTAGGAGAAACTGGGAACTATGGCTACACCTTC
CASSLGETGNYGYTF
>TRBJ1-2|-|many|TRBV5-1
TGCGCCAGCAGCTCAAACAGAGATGGCTACACCTTC
CASSSNRDGYTF
>TRBJ2-1|-|many|TRBV19
TGTGCCAGTAGTATAGATCTGCAGAAGCAGTTCTTC
CASSIDLQKQFF
>TRBJ1-6|TRBD1|-|TRBV28
TGTGCCAGCATGGGACAGGGAGGGAGGAACTCCTATAATTCACCCCTCCACTTT
CASMGQGGRNSYNSPLHF
>TRBJ2-7|-|few|TRBV6-5
TGTGCCAGCAGTTACTCGAACTTGGGGGAGACCTACGAGCAGTACTTC
CASSYSNLGETYEQYF
>TRBJ2-1|TRBD2|many|TRBV11-2
TGTGCCAGCAGCTTCAATTGGGGAGGGCCCTACAATGAGCAGTTCTTC
CASSFNWGGPYNEQFF
>TRBJ1-3|TRBD1|few|TRBV20-1
TGCAGTGCTAGTAAAACCGGGACAGGTCGAAACACCATATATTTT
CSASKTGTGRNTIYF
>TRBJ2-5|-|few|TRBV20-1
TGCAGTGCTCTCACCCAGTTCTTCGTGGACCAGTACTTC
CSALTQFFVDQYF
>TRBJ2-1|-|many|TRBV12-3/TRBV12-4
TGTGCCAGCAGCCCCCAGGACAATGAGCAGTTCTTC
CASSPQDNEQFF
>TRBJ2-6|-|many|TRBV11-3
TGTGCCAGCAGCGAGGGAGAGGCTGGGGCCAACGTCCTGACTTTC
CASSEGEAGANVLTF